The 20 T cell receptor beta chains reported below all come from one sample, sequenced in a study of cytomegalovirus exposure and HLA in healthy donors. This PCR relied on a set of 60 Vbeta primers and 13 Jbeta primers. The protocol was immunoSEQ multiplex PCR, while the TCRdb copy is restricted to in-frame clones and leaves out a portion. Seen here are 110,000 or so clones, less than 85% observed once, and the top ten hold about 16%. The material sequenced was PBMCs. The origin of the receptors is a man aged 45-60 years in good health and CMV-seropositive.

The CDR3 loop is CASSLSGSGTGELFF. In DNA, the CDR3 is TGTGCCAGCAGCCTCAGCGGGAGTGGGACCGGGGAGCTGTTTTTT. The chain combines TRBV28 with TRBJ2-2; TRBD2 agrees at 8 bases. Trimming at V came to 6 bases and at J to 5 bases, leaving 8 bases not matched to a gene. The CDR3 contains 15 residues. The germline V gene encodes CDR1 MDHEN and CDR2 SYDVKM.

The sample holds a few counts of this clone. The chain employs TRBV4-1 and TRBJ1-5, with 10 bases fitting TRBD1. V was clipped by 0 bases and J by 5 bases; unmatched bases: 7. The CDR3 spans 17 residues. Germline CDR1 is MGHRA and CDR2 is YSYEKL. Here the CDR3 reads CASSQDRWTGGDQPQHF. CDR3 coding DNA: TGCGCCAGCAGCCAAGATAGATGGACAGGGGGAGATCAGCCCCAGCATTTT.

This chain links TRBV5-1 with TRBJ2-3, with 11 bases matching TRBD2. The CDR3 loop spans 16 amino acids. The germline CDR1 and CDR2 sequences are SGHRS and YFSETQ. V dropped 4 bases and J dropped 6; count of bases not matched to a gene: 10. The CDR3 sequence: CASSPLTSGVWDTQYF. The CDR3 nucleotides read TGCGCCAGCAGCCCCTTGACTAGCGGGGTCTGGGATACGCAGTATTTT.

This CDR3 reads CASSYSEGGWTDTQYF. DNA for the CDR3: TGTGCCAGCAGTTACTCGGAAGGGGGTTGGACAGATACGCAGTATTTT. This chain connects TRBV6-5 to TRBJ2-3, with D perhaps TRBD1 (6 bases). Trimming removed 0 bases from V and 3 bases from J, with 13 bases in between. The CDR3 loop spans 16 amino acids. Germline CDR1 MNHEY, CDR2 SVGAGI.

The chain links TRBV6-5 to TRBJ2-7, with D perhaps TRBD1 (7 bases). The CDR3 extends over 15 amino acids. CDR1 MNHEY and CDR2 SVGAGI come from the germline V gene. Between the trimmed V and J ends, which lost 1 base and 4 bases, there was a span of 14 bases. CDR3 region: CASSYFRGAAYEQYF. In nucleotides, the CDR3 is TGTGCCAGCAGTTACTTCAGGGGGGCGGCTTACGAGCAGTACTTC.

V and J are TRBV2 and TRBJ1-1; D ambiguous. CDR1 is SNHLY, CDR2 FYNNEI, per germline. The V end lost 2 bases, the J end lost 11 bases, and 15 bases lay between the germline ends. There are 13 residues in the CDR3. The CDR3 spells CASSERRISAAFF. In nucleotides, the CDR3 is TGTGCCAGCAGTGAAAGGCGGATCTCAGCGGCTTTCTTT.

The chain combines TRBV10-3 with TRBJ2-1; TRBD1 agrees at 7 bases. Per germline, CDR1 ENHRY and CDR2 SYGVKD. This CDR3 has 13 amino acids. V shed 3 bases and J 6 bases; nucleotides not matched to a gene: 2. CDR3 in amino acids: CAISDRGLNEQFF. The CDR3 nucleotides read TGTGCCATCAGTGATAGGGGGCTCAATGAGCAGTTCTTC.

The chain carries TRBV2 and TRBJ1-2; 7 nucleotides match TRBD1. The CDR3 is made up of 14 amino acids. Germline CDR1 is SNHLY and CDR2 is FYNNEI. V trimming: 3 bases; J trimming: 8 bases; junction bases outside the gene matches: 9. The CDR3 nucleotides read TGTGCCAGCAGTGACCTCAGGGGGGCGGGCGGCTACACCTTC. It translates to CASSDLRGAGGYTF.

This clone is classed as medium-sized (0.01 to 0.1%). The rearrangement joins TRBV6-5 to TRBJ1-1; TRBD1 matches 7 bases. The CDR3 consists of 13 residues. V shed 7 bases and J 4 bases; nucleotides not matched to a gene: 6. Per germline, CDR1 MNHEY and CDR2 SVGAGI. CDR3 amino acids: CASNKQGSTEAFF. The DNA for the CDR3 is TGTGCCAGCAACAAACAGGGGTCCACTGAAGCTTTCTTT.

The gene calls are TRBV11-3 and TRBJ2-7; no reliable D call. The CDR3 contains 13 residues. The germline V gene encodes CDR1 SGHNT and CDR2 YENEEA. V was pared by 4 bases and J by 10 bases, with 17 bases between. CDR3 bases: TGTGCCAGCAGCTCGCCTACAGAGCCCAGCCAGTACTTC. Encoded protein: CASSSPTEPSQYF.

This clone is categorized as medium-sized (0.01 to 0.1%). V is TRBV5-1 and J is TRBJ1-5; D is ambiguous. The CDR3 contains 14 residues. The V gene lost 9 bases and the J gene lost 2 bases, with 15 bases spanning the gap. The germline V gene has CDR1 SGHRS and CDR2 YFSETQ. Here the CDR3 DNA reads TGCGCCAACACAGAGTTGATGGGCAATCAGCCCCAGCATTTT. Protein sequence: CANTELMGNQPQHF.

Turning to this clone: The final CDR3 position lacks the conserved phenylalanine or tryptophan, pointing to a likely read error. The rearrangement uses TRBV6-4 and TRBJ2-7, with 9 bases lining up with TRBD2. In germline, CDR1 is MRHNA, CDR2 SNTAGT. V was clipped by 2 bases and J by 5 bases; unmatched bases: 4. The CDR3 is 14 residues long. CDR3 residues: CASSDPAGGHEQYL. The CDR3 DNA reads TGTGCCAGCAGTGACCCAGCGGGAGGCCACGAGCAGTACCTC.

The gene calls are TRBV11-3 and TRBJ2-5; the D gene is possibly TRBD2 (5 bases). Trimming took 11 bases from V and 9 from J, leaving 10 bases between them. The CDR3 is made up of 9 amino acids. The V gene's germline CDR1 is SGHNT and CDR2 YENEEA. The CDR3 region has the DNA TGTGCCGGGCCCGGGGCCCAGTACTTC. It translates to CAGPGAQYF.

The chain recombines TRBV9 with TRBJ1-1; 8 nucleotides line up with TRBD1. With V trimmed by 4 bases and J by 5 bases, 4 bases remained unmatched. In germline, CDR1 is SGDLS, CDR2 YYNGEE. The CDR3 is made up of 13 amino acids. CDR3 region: CASSQGAGTEAFF. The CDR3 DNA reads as TGTGCCAGCAGCCAGGGGGCTGGGACTGAAGCTTTCTTT.

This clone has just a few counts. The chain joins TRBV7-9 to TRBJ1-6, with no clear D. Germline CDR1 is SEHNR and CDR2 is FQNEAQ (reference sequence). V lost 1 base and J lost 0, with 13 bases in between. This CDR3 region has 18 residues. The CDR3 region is CASSLGRAGSSYNSPLHF. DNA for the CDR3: TGTGCCAGCAGCTTAGGTCGGGCGGGGAGCTCCTATAATTCACCCCTCCACTTT.

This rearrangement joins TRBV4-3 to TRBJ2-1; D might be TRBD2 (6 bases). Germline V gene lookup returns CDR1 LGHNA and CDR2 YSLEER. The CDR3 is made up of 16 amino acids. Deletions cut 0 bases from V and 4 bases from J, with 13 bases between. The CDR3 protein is CASSQDRAGTYNEQFF. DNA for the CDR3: TGCGCCAGCAGCCAAGATCGTGCGGGGACTTACAATGAGCAGTTCTTC.

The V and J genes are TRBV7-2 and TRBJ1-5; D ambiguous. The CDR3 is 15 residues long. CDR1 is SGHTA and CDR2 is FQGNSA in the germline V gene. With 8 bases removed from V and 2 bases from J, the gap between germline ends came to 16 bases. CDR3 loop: CASSLVTGGNQPQHF. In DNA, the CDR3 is TGTGCCAGCTCTCTGGTGACGGGTGGCAATCAGCCCCAGCATTTT.

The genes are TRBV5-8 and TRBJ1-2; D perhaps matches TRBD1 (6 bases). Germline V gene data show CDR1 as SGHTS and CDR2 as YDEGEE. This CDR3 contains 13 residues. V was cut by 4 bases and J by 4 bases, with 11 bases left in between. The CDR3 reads CASSPRGAYGYTF. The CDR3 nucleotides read TGTGCCAGCAGCCCACGGGGGGCCTATGGCTACACCTTC.

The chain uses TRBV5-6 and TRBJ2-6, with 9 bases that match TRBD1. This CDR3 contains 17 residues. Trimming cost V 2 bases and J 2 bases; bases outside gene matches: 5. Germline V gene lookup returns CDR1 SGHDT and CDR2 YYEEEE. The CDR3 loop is CASSLQGALTGANVLTF. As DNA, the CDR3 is TGTGCCAGCAGCTTACAGGGGGCTCTAACTGGGGCCAACGTCCTGACTTTC. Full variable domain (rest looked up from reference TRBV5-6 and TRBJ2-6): DAGVTQSPTHLIKTRGQQVTLRCSPKSGHDTVSWYQQALGQGPQFIFQYYEEEERQRGNFPDRFSGHQFPNYSSELNVNALLLGDSALYLCASSLQGALTGANVLTFGAGSRLTVL.

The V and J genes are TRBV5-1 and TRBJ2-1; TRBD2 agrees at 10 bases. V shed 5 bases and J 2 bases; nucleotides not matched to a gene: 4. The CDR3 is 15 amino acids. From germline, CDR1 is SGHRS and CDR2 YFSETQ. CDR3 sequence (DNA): TGCGCCAGCAGAGGCAGCGGGAGGGCCTACAATGAGCAGTTCTTC. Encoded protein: CASRGSGRAYNEQFF.